The 3 T cell receptor beta chains given below trace back to one sample, sequenced in a study of somatic mutations in cytotoxic T cells in rheumatoid arthritis. Assay: immunoSEQ multiplex PCR; the TCRdb copy retains only in-frame clones and omits some. Among 15,000 to 20,000 clones listed, 70% to 75% were seen once. Sequenced material: CD8+ T cells sorted from blood. The source of these receptors is an adult with rheumatoid arthritis.

The CDR3: CASSLLPYEQYF. The CDR3 nucleotides are TGTGCCAGCAGCTTGCTCCCCTACGAGCAGTACTTC. The chain links TRBV11-2 to TRBJ2-7; D gene uncertain. The germline gives CDR1 SGHAT, CDR2 FQNNGV. V was pared by 3 bases and J by 2 bases, with 5 bases between. The length of the CDR3 is 12 residues.

J is TRBJ2-5 and V is TRBV28; perhaps TRBD1 as D (6 bases). Deletions cut 2 bases from V and 5 bases from J, with 18 bases between. CDR3 length equals 16 residues. Per the germline V gene, CDR1 is MDHEN and CDR2 is SYDVKM. CDR3: CASSLALYRVGETQYF. DNA for the CDR3: TGTGCCAGCAGTTTAGCCCTCTACAGGGTAGGGGAGACCCAGTACTTC. The full variable domain, rest sourced from reference TRBV28 and TRBJ2-5, is DVKVTQSSRYLVKRTGEKVFLECVQDMDHENMFWYRQDPGLGLRLIYFSYDVKMKEKGDIPEGYSVSREKKERFSLILESASTNQTSMYLCASSLALYRVGETQYFGPGTRLLVL.

V usage is TRBV19 and J usage is TRBJ2-7; possible D gene TRBD1, 6 bases. The germline V and J ends were trimmed by 10 bases and 0 bases, with 19 bases remaining between them. CDR1 and CDR2 (germline): LNHDA, SQIVND (reference sequence). The CDR3 spans 15 residues. CDR3 loop: CATLVYRDNSYEQYF. The CDR3 bases are TGTGCCACCCTAGTGTACAGGGACAACTCCTACGAGCAGTACTTC.